The 29 T cell receptor beta chains given below trace back to one sample, sequenced in a study of T cell changes during pregnancy in multiple sclerosis. The data were produced by immunoSEQ multiplex PCR, yet TCRdb's version contains in-frame clones alone and is incomplete. Here the sample spans approximately 44,000 clones, approximately 91% being singletons. The sample consisted of CD4+ T cells from peripheral blood mononuclear cells, taken in the second trimester of pregnancy. These receptors all come from a female donor in good health, enrolled as a control in a pregnancy study.

The chain carries TRBV10-1 and TRBJ1-2; tentative D call: TRBD1 (6 bases). The CDR3 has 19 residues. Germline V gene lookup returns CDR1 WNHNN and CDR2 SYGVQD (reference sequence). V was pared by 7 bases and J by 3 bases, with 30 bases between. The CDR3 is CASMGPVSQGPKYHYGYTF. CDR3 sequence (DNA): TGCGCCAGCATGGGACCAGTCTCCCAGGGGCCGAAGTACCACTATGGCTACACCTTC.

This clone was recorded once. This rearrangement joins TRBV18 to TRBJ1-1; D is undetermined. The CDR3 is 16 residues long. Trimming removed 1 base at V and 0 bases at J, with 12 bases between. The germline gives CDR1 KGHSH, CDR2 LQKENI. CDR3 sequence reads: CASSPRIQTMNTEAFF. The CDR3, as DNA: TGTGCCAGCTCACCACGGATACAGACCATGAACACTGAAGCTTTCTTT. Full variable domain (outside the CDR3, taken from reference TRBV18 and TRBJ1-1): NAGVMQNPRHLVRRRGQEARLRCSPMKGHSHVYWYRQLPEEGLKFMVYLQKENIIDESGMPKERFSAEFPKEGPSILRIQQVVRGDSAAYFCASSPRIQTMNTEAFFGQGTRLTVV.

The chain combines TRBV28 with TRBJ2-7, with a tentative D call TRBD2 (5 bases). Germline values: CDR1 MDHEN, CDR2 SYDVKM. CDR3 length: 12 amino acids. The CDR3 nucleotides are TGTGCGACCTGCGGGCCGGTCCGCGAGCAGTACTTC. Protein sequence: CATCGPVREQYF.

This chain links TRBV5-6 with TRBJ2-3; TRBD1 matches 10 bases. V shed 3 bases and J 3 bases; nucleotides not matched to a gene: 10. This CDR3 comprises 17 residues. Germline loops: CDR1 SGHDT, CDR2 YYEEEE. CDR3: CASSYETRDRGTDTQYF. CDR3 DNA: TGTGCCAGCAGCTACGAAACCCGGGACAGGGGAACAGATACGCAGTATTTT. Complete variable domain (other parts from reference TRBV5-6 and TRBJ2-3): DAGVTQSPTHLIKTRGQQVTLRCSPKSGHDTVSWYQQALGQGPQFIFQYYEEEERQRGNFPDRFSGHQFPNYSSELNVNALLLGDSALYLCASSYETRDRGTDTQYFGPGTRLTVL.

The chain recombines TRBV30 with TRBJ2-7; 9 bases agree with TRBD2. The germline gives CDR1 GTSNPN, CDR2 SVGIG (reference sequence). V trimming: 3 bases; J trimming: 1 base; junction bases outside the gene matches: 4. CDR3 length equals 14 residues. CDR3 amino acids: CAWRSTSGSYEQYF. DNA of the CDR3: TGTGCCTGGAGGTCGACTAGCGGTTCCTACGAGCAGTACTTC. The complete variable domain, with remaining parts taken from reference TRBV30 and TRBJ2-7, reads SQTIHQWPATLVQPVGSPLSLECTVEGTSNPNLYWYRQAAGRGLQLLFYSVGIGQISSEVPQNLSASRPQDRQFILSSKKLLLSDSGFYLCAWRSTSGSYEQYFGPGTRLTVT.

The rearrangement links TRBV30 to TRBJ1-6; D may be TRBD1 (6 bases). The CDR3 loop spans 13 amino acids. V was trimmed by 4 bases and J by 8 bases, leaving 12 bases between them. CDR1 GTSNPN and CDR2 SVGIG come from the germline V gene (reference sequence). The CDR3 DNA is TGTGCCTGGAAAAGACAGGCGCATTCACCCCTCCACTTT. It yields the protein CAWKRQAHSPLHF.

The chain links TRBV19 to TRBJ1-4; D may be TRBD1 (5 bases). CDR1 and CDR2 from the germline V gene are LNHDA and SQIVND (reference sequence). CDR3 length equals 16 residues. V dropped 7 bases and J dropped 5 bases, with 20 bases sitting between them. CDR3 nucleotides: TGTGCCAGTAAGAGGGTCGCGGGGCGGCTAAATGAAAAACTGTTTTTT. Its translation is CASKRVAGRLNEKLFF.

In the case of this clone: The junction does not match germline at one end; this may be a read error. V is TRBV7-3 and J is TRBJ2-1; no clear D. Germline loops: CDR1 SGHTA, CDR2 FQGTGA. This CDR3 comprises 12 residues. The chain's CDR3 is CASSSSRAGLIF. In DNA, the CDR3 is TGTGCCAGCAGCTCCTCTCGCGCCGGGTTGATCTTC.

The chain joins TRBV5-4 to TRBJ1-3; 7 nucleotides align to TRBD1. V lost 6 bases to trimming and J lost 6 bases; unmatched junction nucleotides: 18. The CDR3 contains 17 residues. The V gene's germline CDR1 is SGHNT and CDR2 YYREEE (reference sequence). The CDR3, as DNA: TGTGCCAGCACCCGACAGGGCAAAACTAAAACGGAAAACACCATATATTTT. Translating gives CASTRQGKTKTENTIYF.

The chain couples TRBV11-2 to TRBJ2-3; TRBD2 aligns across 7 bases. Germline assignment: CDR1 SGHAT and CDR2 FQNNGV. The CDR3 sequence is 14 residues long. V shed 5 bases and J 1 base; nucleotides not matched to a gene: 3. The CDR3 here is CASSVGGGTDTQYF. The CDR3 DNA reads TGTGCCAGCAGCGTGGGAGGGGGCACAGATACGCAGTATTTT. Supplemented by reference TRBV11-2 and TRBJ2-3, the full variable domain reads EAGVAQSPRYKIIEKRQSVAFWCNPISGHATLYWYQQILGQGPKLLIQFQNNGVVDDSQLPKDRFSAERLKGVDSTLKIQPAKLEDSAVYLCASSVGGGTDTQYFGPGTRLTVL.

The gene calls are TRBV6-1 and TRBJ1-5, with D maybe TRBD1 (5 bases). Germline CDR1 MNHNS, CDR2 SASEGT. The CDR3 is made up of 13 amino acids. V lost 6 bases and J lost 6, with 12 bases in between. CDR3 sequence (DNA): TGTGCCAGCAGGGGGGGGGAGGCTCAGCCCCAGCATTTT. This gives the protein CASRGGEAQPQHF.

Only one count was recorded for this clone. The chain employs TRBV27 and TRBJ1-6; 7 nucleotides agree with TRBD1. Germline CDR1 and CDR2: MNHEY and SMNVEV (reference sequence). There are 16 residues in the CDR3. V was pared by 7 bases and J by 7 bases, with 13 bases of the junction left unmatched. The CDR3 DNA is TGTGCCAGCACCCTTACCCCCGGGACAGCGAATTCACCCCTCCACTTT. Amino acids: CASTLTPGTANSPLHF.

V and J are TRBV5-1 and TRBJ2-1; a weak D match, TRBD1 (6 bases). Trimming shortened V by 2 bases and J by 3 bases, and 9 bases separated the two germline ends. Germline V gene sequence: CDR1 SGHRS, CDR2 YFSETQ. This CDR3 contains 14 residues. The CDR3 is CASSFMTGYNEQFF. As DNA, the CDR3 is TGCGCCAGCAGCTTTATGACAGGCTACAATGAGCAGTTCTTC.

The J gene is TRBJ2-5, the V gene TRBV11-2, with unresolved D. Germline V lookup: CDR1 SGHAT, CDR2 FQNNGV. This CDR3 contains 13 residues. V was pared by 4 bases and J by 5 bases, with 11 bases between. Here the CDR3 DNA reads TGTGCCAGCAGCTCCACCTCCAGGGAGACCCAGTACTTC. The encoded protein is CASSSTSRETQYF.

The rearrangement uses TRBV11-2 and TRBJ2-1, with TRBD2 identical over 10 bases. In germline, CDR1 is SGHAT, CDR2 FQNNGV. The CDR3 has 19 amino acids. V shed 2 bases and J 0 bases; nucleotides not matched to a gene: 10. In DNA, the CDR3 is TGTGCCAGCAGCTTACCCTCTAGCGGGGGCCCGAGCTCCTACAATGAGCAGTTCTTC. Its translation: CASSLPSSGGPSSYNEQFF.

This clone was seen a few times. V and J are TRBV4-1 and TRBJ2-5, with 15 bases aligning to TRBD2. The J segment lost 2 bases and the V segment lost 0 bases, leaving 4 bases of the junction unmatched. There are 18 residues in the CDR3. Germline V lookup: CDR1 MGHRA, CDR2 YSYEKL. For the CDR3, the DNA is TGCGCCAGCAGCCAAGAGGCAGGGACTAGCGGGAGGCAAGAGACCCAGTACTTC. It codes for CASSQEAGTSGRQETQYF.

The genes are TRBV9 and TRBJ2-1; the match to TRBD2 covers 7 bases. The V gene end was trimmed by 4 bases and the J gene end by 0 bases; junction bases not matched to a gene: 7. CDR3 length: 16 amino acids. Germline CDR1 SGDLS, CDR2 YYNGEE. This CDR3 is CASSSSGSRSYNEQFF. The CDR3 nucleotides are TGTGCCAGCAGCAGTAGCGGGTCCCGCTCCTACAATGAGCAGTTCTTC.

The chain has TRBV6-5 and TRBJ2-7, with D perhaps matching TRBD2 (5 bases). V dropped 4 bases and J dropped 6 bases, with 19 bases sitting between them. The CDR3 covers 15 residues. Per germline, CDR1 MNHEY and CDR2 SVGAGI. CDR3 coding DNA: TGTGCCAGCAGTTTCTCGGACGGGGTAAGAAGCGAGCAGTACTTC. It specifies CASSFSDGVRSEQYF.

In its sample, this clone was seen a few times. The rearrangement links TRBV29-1 to TRBJ2-5; 13 bases match TRBD2. Germline CDR1 is SQVTM and CDR2 is ANQGSEA. V trimming: 3 bases; J trimming: 5 bases; junction bases outside the gene matches: 6. CDR3 length: 15 residues. The CDR3 region has the DNA TGCAGCGTTGATGGGGGACTAGCGGGAAGGGAGACCCAGTACTTC. Translation: CSVDGGLAGRETQYF. Looking up the rest from reference TRBV29-1 and TRBJ2-5 gives the full variable domain: SAVISQKPSRDICQRGTSLTIQCQVDSQVTMMFWYRQQPGQSLTLIATANQGSEATYESGFVIDKFPISRPNLTFSTLTVSNMSPEDSSIYLCSVDGGLAGRETQYFGPGTRLLVL.

The rearrangement uses TRBV30 and TRBJ2-3; 10 bases agree with TRBD1. V was clipped by 0 bases and J by 4 bases; unmatched bases: 1. CDR3 length: 14 residues. Per germline, CDR1 GTSNPN and CDR2 SVGIG (reference sequence). CDR3 in amino acids: CAWSVGTGADTQYF. DNA for the CDR3: TGTGCCTGGAGTGTTGGGACAGGGGCAGATACGCAGTATTTT.

This chain joins TRBV30 and TRBJ2-3, with 10 bases that match TRBD2. Germline values: CDR1 GTSNPN, CDR2 SVGIG (reference sequence). V lost 2 bases and J lost 8; bases outside the gene matches: 10. The CDR3 is 15 residues long. CDR3 nucleotide sequence: TGTGCCTGGAGTTTTAAGCGGGGGGGGTCCTCTACGCAGTATTTT. It codes for CAWSFKRGGSSTQYF.

V gene TRBV28 combines with J gene TRBJ2-1, with 7 positions matching TRBD2. The CDR3 is 13 amino acids. Germline CDR1 MDHEN, CDR2 SYDVKM. V lost 7 bases, J lost 6 bases, and 6 bases stayed unmatched. CDR3 loop: CASMNGGSNEQFF. CDR3 bases: TGTGCCAGCATGAATGGCGGGAGCAATGAGCAGTTCTTC.

The V and J genes are TRBV5-1 and TRBJ1-4; 9 nucleotides line up with TRBD1. With 4 bases clipped from V and 5 bases from J, the junction kept 6 bases outside the gene matches. This CDR3 contains 15 residues. Germline V lookup: CDR1 SGHRS, CDR2 YFSETQ. The CDR3 DNA reads TGCGCCAGCAGCGGTGGGACAGGGTCCAATGAAAAACTGTTTTTT. Amino acids: CASSGGTGSNEKLFF.

The chain carries TRBV20-1 and TRBJ2-5, with D perhaps matching TRBD2 (6 bases). The V end lost 6 bases, the J end lost 4 bases, and 9 bases lay between the germline ends. This CDR3 spans 11 amino acids. Per germline, CDR1 DFQATT and CDR2 SNEGSKA (reference sequence). The CDR3 reads CSATSRETQYF. The CDR3 bases are TGCAGTGCCACTAGCCGAGAGACCCAGTACTTC.

The chain links TRBV28 to TRBJ1-5, with a tentative D call TRBD1 (5 bases). This CDR3 has 15 residues. The V and J ends lost 3 bases and 10 bases respectively, with 19 bases between them. Germline V gene lookup returns CDR1 MDHEN and CDR2 SYDVKM. This chain's CDR3 is CASSFAQEGRRPQHF. The CDR3 nucleotides read TGTGCCAGCAGTTTTGCGCAGGAGGGGAGACGACCCCAGCATTTT.

As for this clone: Germline is not matched at one junction end, which may reflect a read error. The V gene is TRBV27, the J gene TRBJ1-1; tentative D call: TRBD1 (5 bases). There are 14 residues in the CDR3. From germline, CDR1 is MNHEY and CDR2 SMNVEV (reference sequence). As DNA, the CDR3 is TGTACCAGCAGTTTATACCCGGGGGGCACTGAAGCTTTCTTT. Encoded protein: CTSSLYPGGTEAFF.

With respect to this clone: At one end, the junction sequence differs from germline, possibly due to a read error. The CDR3 DNA reads as TGTGCCAGCAGTTACTCGATGGGGACTAGCGACTCCTCTCCCCACTTC. Its translation: CASSYSMGTSDSSPHF. The chain carries TRBV6-6 and TRBJ2-7; 10 bases map to TRBD2. Germline-derived CDR1 and CDR2 are MNHNY and SVGAGI (reference sequence). This CDR3 comprises 16 residues.

The rearrangement links TRBV19 to TRBJ2-3; TRBD1 aligns across 8 bases. The V gene's germline CDR1 is LNHDA and CDR2 SQIVND (reference sequence). The CDR3 is 14 amino acids. V gave up 5 bases and J gave up 8 bases; unmatched junction bases: 9. The CDR3 sequence is CASSLGQGSGTQYF. Written as DNA, the CDR3 is TGTGCCAGTAGTCTAGGACAGGGATCGGGTACGCAGTATTTT.

This clone was seen once. This chain uses TRBV7-9 with TRBJ2-3; 13 nucleotides align to TRBD2. CDR1 is SEHNR, CDR2 FQNEAQ, per germline (reference sequence). CDR3 length equals 13 residues. V shed 5 bases and J 13 bases; nucleotides not matched to a gene: 6. DNA of the CDR3: TGTGCCAGCAGCCCCGGGACTAGCGGGACCGAGTATTTT. Translation: CASSPGTSGTEYF.